Listed here is a single T cell receptor (beta chain). The antigen is not known. The sample belongs to a study of regulatory T cells in long-lasting Graves disease. Overall study results and limits: Comparison showed that persistent patients shared more public clonotypes (about 2,700) than new patients (966).

Time point described: persistent/refractory GD, antithyroid drugs over 5 years with positive TRAb. PBMCs provided the RNA from which the TCR library was made. Patient provenance is recorded as an endocrinology department in Xi'an, China. Investigators prepared the TCR beta libraries by applying iRepertoire HTBI primers and Arm-PCR of CDR3 regions. From the multiplex PCR reads, TCRdb called clonotypes with MiXCR, one entry per CDR3 protein. Among over 650,000 distinct CDR3 sequences listed, around 30% were seen once. Germline loops: CDR1 MNHEY, CDR2 SVGAGI. CDR3 length: 16 amino acids. Trimming at V came to 0 bases and at J to 0 bases, leaving 4 bases not matched to a gene.

Source: peripheral blood mononuclear cells (PBMCs), taken when the disease was refractory, from a patient treated with antithyroid drugs. This chain connects TRBV6-5 to TRBJ1-1, with 7 bases matching TRBD1. The origin of this receptor is a female donor with Graves disease. The CDR3 DNA sequence: TGTGCCAGCAGTTACTCGACACAGGGGATGAACACTGAAGCTTTCTTT. This encodes CASSYSTQGMNTEAFF.